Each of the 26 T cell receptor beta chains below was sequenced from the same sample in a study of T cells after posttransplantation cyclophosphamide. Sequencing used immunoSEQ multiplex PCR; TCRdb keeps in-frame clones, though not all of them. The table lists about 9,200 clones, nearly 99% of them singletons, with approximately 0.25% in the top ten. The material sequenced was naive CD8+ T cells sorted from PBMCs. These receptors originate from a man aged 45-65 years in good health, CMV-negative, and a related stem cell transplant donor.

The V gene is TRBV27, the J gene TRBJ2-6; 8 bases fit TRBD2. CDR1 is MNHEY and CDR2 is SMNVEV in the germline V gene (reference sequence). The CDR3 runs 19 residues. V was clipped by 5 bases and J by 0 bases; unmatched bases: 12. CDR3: CASSGGAWRGDSGANVLTF. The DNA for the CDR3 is TGTGCCAGCAGTGGGGGAGCGTGGCGGGGGGACTCTGGGGCCAACGTCCTGACTTTC.

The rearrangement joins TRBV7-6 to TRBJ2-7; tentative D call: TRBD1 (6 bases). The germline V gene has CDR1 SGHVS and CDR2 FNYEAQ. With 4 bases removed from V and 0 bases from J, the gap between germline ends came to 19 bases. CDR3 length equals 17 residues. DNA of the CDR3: TGTGCCAGCAGCTCTCGGACAGCGGCAGGGGACTCCTACGAGCAGTACTTC. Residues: CASSSRTAAGDSYEQYF.

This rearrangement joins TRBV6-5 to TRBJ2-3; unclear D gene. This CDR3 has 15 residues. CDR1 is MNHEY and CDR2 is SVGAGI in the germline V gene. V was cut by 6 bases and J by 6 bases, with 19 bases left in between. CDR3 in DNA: TGTGCCAGCAGCCCCGACACTTTCCCCGCGGATACGCAGTATTTT. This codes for CASSPDTFPADTQYF.

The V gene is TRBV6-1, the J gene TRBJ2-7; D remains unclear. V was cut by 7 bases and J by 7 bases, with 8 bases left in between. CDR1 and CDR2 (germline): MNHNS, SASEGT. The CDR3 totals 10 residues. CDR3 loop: CASNLREQYF. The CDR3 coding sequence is TGTGCCAGCAACCTCCGGGAGCAGTACTTC.

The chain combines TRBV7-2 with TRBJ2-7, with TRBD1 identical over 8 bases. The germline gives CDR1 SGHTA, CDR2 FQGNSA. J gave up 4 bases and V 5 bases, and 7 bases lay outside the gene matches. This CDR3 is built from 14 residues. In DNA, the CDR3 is TGTGCCAGCAGCCCTGGACAGGGACCGTACGAGCAGTACTTC. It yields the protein CASSPGQGPYEQYF.

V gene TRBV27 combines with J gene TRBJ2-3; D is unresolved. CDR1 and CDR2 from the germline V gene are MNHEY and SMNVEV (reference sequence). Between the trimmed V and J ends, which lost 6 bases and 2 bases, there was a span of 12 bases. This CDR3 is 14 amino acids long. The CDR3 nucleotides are TGTGCCAGCAGCCCTATCCCTCACACAGATACGCAGTATTTT. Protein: CASSPIPHTDTQYF.

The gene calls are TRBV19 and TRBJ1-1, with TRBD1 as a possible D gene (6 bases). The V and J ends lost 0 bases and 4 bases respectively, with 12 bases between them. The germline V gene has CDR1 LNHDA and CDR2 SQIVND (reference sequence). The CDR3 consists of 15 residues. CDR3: CASSIEGRGGTEAFF. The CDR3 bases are TGTGCCAGTAGTATAGAAGGGAGGGGGGGCACTGAAGCTTTCTTT.

The chain's CDR3 is CASSSNSGVGTDTQYF. The DNA for the CDR3 is TGTGCCAGCAGCTCAAATAGCGGGGTCGGCACAGATACGCAGTATTTT. The gene calls are TRBV13 and TRBJ2-3, with 8 bases lining up with TRBD2. The CDR3 length is 16 residues. Germline values: CDR1 PRHDT, CDR2 FYEKMQ (reference sequence). Trimming at V came to 4 bases and at J to 1 base, leaving 7 bases not matched to a gene.

The CDR3 is CATSPRSGVYEQYF. The CDR3, as DNA: TGTGCCACCAGCCCCCGTAGCGGTGTTTACGAGCAGTACTTC. V and J are TRBV15 and TRBJ2-7, with D possibly TRBD2 on 6 matching bases. The CDR3 sequence is 14 residues long. The germline CDR1 and CDR2 sequences are LNHNV and YYDKDF (reference sequence). V lost 5 bases and J lost 4, with 15 bases in between.

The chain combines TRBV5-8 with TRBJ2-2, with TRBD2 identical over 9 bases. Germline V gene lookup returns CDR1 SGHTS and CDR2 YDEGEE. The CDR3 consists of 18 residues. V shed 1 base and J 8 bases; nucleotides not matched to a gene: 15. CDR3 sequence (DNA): TGTGCCAGCAGCTTGCGGTATAGCGGGGGCTACAAGTCGGGGGAGCTGTTTTTT. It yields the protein CASSLRYSGGYKSGELFF.

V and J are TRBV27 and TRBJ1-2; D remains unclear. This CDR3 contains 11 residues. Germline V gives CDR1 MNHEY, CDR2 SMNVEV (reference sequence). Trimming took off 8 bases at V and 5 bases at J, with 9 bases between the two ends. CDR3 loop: CASGHRYGYTF. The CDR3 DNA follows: TGTGCCAGCGGTCACAGATATGGCTACACCTTC.

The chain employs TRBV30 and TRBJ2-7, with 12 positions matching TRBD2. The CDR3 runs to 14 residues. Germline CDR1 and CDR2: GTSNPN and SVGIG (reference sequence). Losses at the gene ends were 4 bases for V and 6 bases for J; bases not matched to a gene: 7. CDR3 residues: CAWTLAGGPSEQYF. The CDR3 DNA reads TGTGCCTGGACCCTAGCGGGAGGGCCGTCCGAGCAGTACTTC.

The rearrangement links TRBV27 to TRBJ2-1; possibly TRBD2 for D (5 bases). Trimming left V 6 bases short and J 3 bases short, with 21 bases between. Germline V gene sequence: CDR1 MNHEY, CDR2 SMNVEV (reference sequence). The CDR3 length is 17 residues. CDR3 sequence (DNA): TGTGCCAGCAGCTACCGGGCCGGTGGAGGTTACTACAATGAGCAGTTCTTC. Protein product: CASSYRAGGGYYNEQFF.

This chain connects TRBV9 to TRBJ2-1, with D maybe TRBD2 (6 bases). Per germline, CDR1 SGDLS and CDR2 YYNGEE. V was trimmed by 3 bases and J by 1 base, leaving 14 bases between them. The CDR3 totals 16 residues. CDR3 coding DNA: TGTGCCAGCAGCGCCCAAGGCGGGATGTCCTACAATGAGCAGTTCTTC. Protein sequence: CASSAQGGMSYNEQFF.

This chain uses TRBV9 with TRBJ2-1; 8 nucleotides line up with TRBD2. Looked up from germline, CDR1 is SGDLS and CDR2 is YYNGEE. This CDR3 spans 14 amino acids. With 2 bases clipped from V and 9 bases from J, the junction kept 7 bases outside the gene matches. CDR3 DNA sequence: TGTGCCAGCAGCGTCCGATTCGGGGGGGGTGAGCAGTTCTTC. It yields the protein CASSVRFGGGEQFF.

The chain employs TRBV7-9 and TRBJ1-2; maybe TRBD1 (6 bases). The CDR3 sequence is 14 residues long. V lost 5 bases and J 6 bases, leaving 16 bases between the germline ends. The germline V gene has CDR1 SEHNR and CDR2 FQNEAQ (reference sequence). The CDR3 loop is CASSLATGYDGYTF. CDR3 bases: TGTGCCAGCAGCCTCGCTACAGGGTATGATGGCTACACCTTC.

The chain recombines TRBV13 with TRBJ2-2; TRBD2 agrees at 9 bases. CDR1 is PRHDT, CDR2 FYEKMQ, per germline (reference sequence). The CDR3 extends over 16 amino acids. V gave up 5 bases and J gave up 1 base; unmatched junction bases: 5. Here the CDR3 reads CASSANSGRNTGELFF. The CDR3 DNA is TGTGCCAGCAGCGCAAATAGCGGGAGGAACACCGGGGAGCTGTTTTTT.

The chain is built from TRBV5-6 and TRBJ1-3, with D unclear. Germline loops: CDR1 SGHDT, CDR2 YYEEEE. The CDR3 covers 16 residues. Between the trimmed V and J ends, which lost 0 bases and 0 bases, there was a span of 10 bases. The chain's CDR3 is CASSLGRGLSGNTIYF. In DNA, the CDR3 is TGTGCCAGCAGCTTGGGTCGGGGTCTCTCTGGAAACACCATATATTTT. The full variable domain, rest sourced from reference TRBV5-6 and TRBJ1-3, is DAGVTQSPTHLIKTRGQQVTLRCSPKSGHDTVSWYQQALGQGPQFIFQYYEEEERQRGNFPDRFSGHQFPNYSSELNVNALLLGDSALYLCASSLGRGLSGNTIYFGEGSWLTVV.

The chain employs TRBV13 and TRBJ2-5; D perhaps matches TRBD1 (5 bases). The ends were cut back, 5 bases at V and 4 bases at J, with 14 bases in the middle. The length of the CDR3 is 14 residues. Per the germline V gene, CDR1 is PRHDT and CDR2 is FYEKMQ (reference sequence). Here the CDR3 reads CASSPPEGAETQYF. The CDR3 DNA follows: TGTGCCAGCAGCCCGCCAGAAGGGGCAGAGACCCAGTACTTC.

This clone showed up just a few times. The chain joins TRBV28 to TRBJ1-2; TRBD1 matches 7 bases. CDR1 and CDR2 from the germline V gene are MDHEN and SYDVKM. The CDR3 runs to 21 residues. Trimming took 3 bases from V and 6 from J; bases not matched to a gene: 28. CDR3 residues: CASSFPGQLAVLGGEGDGYTF. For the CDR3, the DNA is TGTGCCAGCAGTTTTCCAGGCCAACTAGCCGTATTAGGGGGCGAAGGCGATGGCTACACCTTC.

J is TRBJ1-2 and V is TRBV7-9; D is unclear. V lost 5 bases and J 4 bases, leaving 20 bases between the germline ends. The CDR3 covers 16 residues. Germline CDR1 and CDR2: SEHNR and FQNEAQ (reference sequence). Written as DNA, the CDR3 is TGTGCCAGCAGCAGAGAAGAGGCTCCACCTCTCTATGGCTACACCTTC. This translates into CASSREEAPPLYGYTF.

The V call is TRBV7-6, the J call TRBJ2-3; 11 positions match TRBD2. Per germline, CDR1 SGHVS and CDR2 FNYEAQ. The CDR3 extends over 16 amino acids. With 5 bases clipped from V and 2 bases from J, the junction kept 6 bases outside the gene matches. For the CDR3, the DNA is TGTGCCAGCAGCCCCCAGACTAGCGGGACCACAGATACGCAGTATTTT. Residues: CASSPQTSGTTDTQYF.

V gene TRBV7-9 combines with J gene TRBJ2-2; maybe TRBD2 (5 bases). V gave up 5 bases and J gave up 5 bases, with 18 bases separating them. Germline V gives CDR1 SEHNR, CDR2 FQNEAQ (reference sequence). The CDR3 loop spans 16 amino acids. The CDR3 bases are TGTGCCAGCAGCGCCGGGGAAAAAGGTCGAACCGGGGAGCTGTTTTTT. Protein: CASSAGEKGRTGELFF.

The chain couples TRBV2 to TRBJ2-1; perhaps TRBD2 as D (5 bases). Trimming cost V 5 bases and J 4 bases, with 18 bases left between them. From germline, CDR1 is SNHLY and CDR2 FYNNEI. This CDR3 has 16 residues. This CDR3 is CASSQPRGRRYNEQFF. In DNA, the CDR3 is TGTGCCAGCAGTCAACCGCGTGGACGGAGGTACAATGAGCAGTTCTTC.

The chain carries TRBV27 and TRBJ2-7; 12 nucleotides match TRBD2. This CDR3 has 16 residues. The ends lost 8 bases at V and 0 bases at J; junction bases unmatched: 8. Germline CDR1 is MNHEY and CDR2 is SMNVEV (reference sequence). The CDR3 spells CASHTSGGSNSYEQYF. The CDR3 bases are TGTGCCAGCCACACTAGCGGGGGGTCCAACTCCTACGAGCAGTACTTC.

For the CDR3, the DNA is TGCGCCAGCAGCCCTGGCCGGGGACAGGAATACTCCTACGAGCAGTACTTC. Encoded protein: CASSPGRGQEYSYEQYF. The rearrangement uses TRBV5-1 and TRBJ2-7; 8 positions match TRBD1. Germline trimming cut 4 bases from V and 0 bases from J; bases unmatched to any gene: 12. The CDR3 totals 17 residues. Germline CDR1 is SGHRS and CDR2 is YFSETQ. Filled out from reference TRBV5-1 and TRBJ2-7, the complete variable domain reads KAGVTQTPRYLIKTRGQQVTLSCSPISGHRSVSWYQQTPGQGLQFLFEYFSETQRNKGNFPGRFSGRQFSNSRSEMNVSTLELGDSALYLCASSPGRGQEYSYEQYFGPGTRLTVT.